This TCR beta chain was recorded in a study of blood T cell repertoires in COVID-19. Overall study context: PBMCs, B-cell-depleted T cells, or T cells were the source of the cDNA or gDNA that made up the material.

Method: immunoSEQ multiplex PCR; TCRdb's copy keeps in-frame clones and lacks some. The sample lists 60,000 to 70,000 clones, 86% occurring once. Per germline, CDR1 LNHDA and CDR2 SQIVND (reference sequence). V lost 3 bases to trimming and J lost 4 bases; unmatched junction nucleotides: 1. The CDR3 covers 13 residues. The sequenced sample was peripheral blood. This chain connects TRBV19 to TRBJ1-2, with 8 bases matching TRBD1. This sequence originates from a man in his fifties with active COVID-19. CDR3 in DNA: TGTGCCAGTAGTATGGGGACAGGCTATGGCTACACCTTC. This encodes CASSMGTGYGYTF.